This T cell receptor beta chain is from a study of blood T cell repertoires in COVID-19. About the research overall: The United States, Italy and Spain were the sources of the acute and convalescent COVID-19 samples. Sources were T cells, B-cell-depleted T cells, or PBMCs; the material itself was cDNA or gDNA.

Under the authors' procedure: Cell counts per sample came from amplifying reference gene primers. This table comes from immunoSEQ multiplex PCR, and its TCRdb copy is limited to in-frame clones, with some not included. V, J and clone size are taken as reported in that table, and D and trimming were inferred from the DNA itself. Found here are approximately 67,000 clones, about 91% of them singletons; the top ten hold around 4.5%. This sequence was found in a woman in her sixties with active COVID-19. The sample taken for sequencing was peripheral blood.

CDR3 nucleotides: TGTGCCAGCAGCTTTCCCCCCCCCGGGGGAAGCAAATCCTACGAGCAGTACTTC. The encoded protein is CASSFPPPGGSKSYEQYF. This sequence joins TRBV5-4 and TRBJ2-7; TRBD2 might be the D (6 bases). The CDR3 runs 18 residues. V dropped 2 bases and J dropped 1 base, with 22 bases sitting between them. Per germline, CDR1 SGHNT and CDR2 YYREEE (reference sequence). The entire variable domain, with the rest obtained from reference TRBV5-4 and TRBJ2-7, is as follows: ETGVTQSPTHLIKTRGQQVTLRCSSQSGHNTVSWYQQALGQGPQFIFQYYREEENGRGNFPPRFSGLQFPNYSSELNVNALELDDSALYLCASSFPPPGGSKSYEQYFGPGTRLTVT.